Listed here are 15 T cell receptor beta chains from one sample, sequenced in a study of cytomegalovirus exposure and HLA in healthy donors. Primers: 60 Vbeta forward and 13 Jbeta reverse. TCRdb keeps only in-frame clones here, not all; method: immunoSEQ multiplex PCR. The repertoire includes 110,000 to 150,000 clones, about 77% of them detected once, and about 4% sits in the top ten. Sequenced sample: PBMCs. The receptors stem from a male donor in good health and CMV-seronegative.

V is TRBV14 and J is TRBJ2-7; D gene ambiguous. The V end was cut by 9 bases, the J end by 3 bases, with 15 bases between. Germline loops: CDR1 SGHDN, CDR2 FVKESK. The CDR3 spans 13 residues. The chain's CDR3 is CASSAIGGYEQYF. The CDR3, as DNA: TGTGCCAGTTCGGCAATCGGCGGCTACGAGCAGTACTTC.

The chain has TRBV28 and TRBJ2-1; weak D call: TRBD1 (6 bases). V was clipped by 8 bases and J by 3 bases, with 14 bases between them. The germline V gene has CDR1 MDHEN and CDR2 SYDVKM. The CDR3 consists of 14 residues. CDR3 bases: TGTGCCAGCTGGCTAGGGGGTGGCTACAATGAGCAGTTCTTC. Its protein product is CASWLGGGYNEQFF.

The J gene is TRBJ2-2, the V gene TRBV2; D is unclear. This CDR3 comprises 14 residues. The germline V and J ends were trimmed by 0 bases and 3 bases, with 5 bases remaining between them. Germline CDR1 SNHLY, CDR2 FYNNEI. The CDR3: CASSEAQDTGELFF. CDR3 nucleotide sequence: TGTGCCAGCAGTGAAGCTCAGGACACCGGGGAGCTGTTTTTT.

The chain carries TRBV18 and TRBJ1-1; TRBD1 matches 9 bases. In germline, CDR1 is KGHSH, CDR2 LQKENI. V was pared by 5 bases and J by 1 base, with 14 bases of the junction left unmatched. The CDR3 runs 18 residues. In DNA form, the CDR3 reads TGTGCCAGCTCAGCGCTCAGTACAGGGGGCACGGGGAACACTGAAGCTTTCTTT. It yields the protein CASSALSTGGTGNTEAFF.

This clone was counted a single time. The CDR3 protein is CASSQGVGTVFAHEQFF. The CDR3 DNA is TGTGCCAGCTCACAGGGGGTGGGGACAGTCTTCGCCCATGAGCAGTTCTTC. This chain connects TRBV18 to TRBJ2-1, with 7 bases lining up with TRBD1. V shed 4 bases, J shed 8 bases, and the junction held 17 bases outside the gene matches. This CDR3 is 17 amino acids long. Germline CDR1 and CDR2: KGHSH and LQKENI.

The V and J genes are TRBV25-1 and TRBJ2-3, with 12 positions matching TRBD1. There are 17 residues in the CDR3. Germline loops: CDR1 MGHDK, CDR2 SYGVNS. V lost 6 bases and J lost 0; bases outside the gene matches: 7. The CDR3 DNA is TGTGCCAGCAGACCGGGACAGGGGGCGCGGAGCACAGATACGCAGTATTTT. Its translation: CASRPGQGARSTDTQYF.

This sequence joins TRBV10-3 and TRBJ1-1; 9 nucleotides match TRBD1. J gave up 0 bases and V 6 bases, and 2 bases lay outside the gene matches. The CDR3 sequence is 14 residues long. The germline gives CDR1 ENHRY, CDR2 SYGVKD. The CDR3 spells CAIRQGAMNTEAFF. The CDR3 DNA is TGTGCCATCAGACAGGGGGCGATGAACACTGAAGCTTTCTTT.

This clone came up once. The chain is built from TRBV19 and TRBJ1-5; 9 bases line up with TRBD1. The CDR3 sequence is 15 residues long. V lost 6 bases, J lost 8 bases, and 11 bases stayed unmatched. Germline loops: CDR1 LNHDA, CDR2 SQIVND (reference sequence). CDR3 bases: TGTGCCAGTAGGGGGGGACAGGGTGAGGTGGAGCCCCAGCATTTT. Translation gives CASRGGQGEVEPQHF.

The chain links TRBV18 to TRBJ2-7; D gene uncertain. CDR1 is KGHSH and CDR2 is LQKENI in the germline V gene. Trimming took 0 bases from V and 8 from J, leaving 11 bases between them. The CDR3 is 13 amino acids. As DNA, the CDR3 is TGTGCCAGCTCACCACCGGCTAGTAGCCAGCAGTACTTC. This translates into CASSPPASSQQYF.

The rearrangement joins TRBV7-6 to TRBJ2-1; a possible D gene is TRBD2 (6 bases). Germline CDR1 reads SGHVS; CDR2 reads FNYEAQ. V lost 1 base and J 0 bases, leaving 10 bases between the germline ends. CDR3 length: 16 residues. This chain's CDR3 is CASSLVGGSSYNEQFF. For the CDR3, the DNA is TGTGCCAGCAGCTTAGTCGGGGGAAGCTCCTACAATGAGCAGTTCTTC.

Concerning this clone: Because it lacks the conserved phenylalanine or tryptophan at the end, this CDR3 is likely a read error. The chain employs TRBV10-3 and TRBJ2-6, with 7 bases identical to TRBD2. The CDR3 sequence is 14 residues long. The germline gives CDR1 ENHRY, CDR2 SYGVKD. Trimming took 6 bases from V and 4 from J; bases not matched to a gene: 3. This CDR3 reads CAIRPRGGANVLTS. The CDR3 DNA sequence: TGTGCCATCAGACCGCGGGGGGGGGCCAACGTCCTGACTTCC.

The chain has TRBV2 and TRBJ2-3; maybe TRBD2 (7 bases). Germline V gives CDR1 SNHLY, CDR2 FYNNEI. V was pared by 6 bases and J by 2 bases, with 15 bases between. The CDR3 consists of 15 residues. The CDR3 bases are TGTGCCAGCAGGTCGGGGGCGGGGGCCACAGATACGCAGTATTTT. It translates to CASRSGAGATDTQYF.

J is TRBJ2-1 and V is TRBV4-2, with D possibly being TRBD2 (6 bases). The CDR3 covers 15 residues. Deletions cut 4 bases from V and 9 bases from J, with 19 bases between. Per germline, CDR1 LGHNA and CDR2 YNFKEQ. CDR3 loop: CASSPGGVRIGEQFF. In DNA form, the CDR3 reads TGTGCCAGCAGCCCGGGCGGGGTCCGAATTGGTGAGCAGTTCTTC.

The chain is built from TRBV19 and TRBJ1-2; TRBD1 might be the D (5 bases). V was shortened by 7 bases and J by 3 bases, with 18 bases between the two germline ends. The CDR3 spans 15 residues. The germline V gene has CDR1 LNHDA and CDR2 SQIVND (reference sequence). As DNA, the CDR3 is TGTGCCAGTACCCAGTCCGGGGGGTCGGACTATGGCTACACCTTC. It specifies CASTQSGGSDYGYTF.

The V and J genes are TRBV30 and TRBJ1-5; 10 positions match TRBD1. The V gene's germline CDR1 is GTSNPN and CDR2 SVGIG (reference sequence). V trimming: 1 base; J trimming: 1 base; junction bases outside the gene matches: 1. CDR3 length: 15 residues. DNA for the CDR3: TGTGCCTGGAGTGGGGGACAGGGGAGCAATCAGCCCCAGCATTTT. Residues: CAWSGGQGSNQPQHF.